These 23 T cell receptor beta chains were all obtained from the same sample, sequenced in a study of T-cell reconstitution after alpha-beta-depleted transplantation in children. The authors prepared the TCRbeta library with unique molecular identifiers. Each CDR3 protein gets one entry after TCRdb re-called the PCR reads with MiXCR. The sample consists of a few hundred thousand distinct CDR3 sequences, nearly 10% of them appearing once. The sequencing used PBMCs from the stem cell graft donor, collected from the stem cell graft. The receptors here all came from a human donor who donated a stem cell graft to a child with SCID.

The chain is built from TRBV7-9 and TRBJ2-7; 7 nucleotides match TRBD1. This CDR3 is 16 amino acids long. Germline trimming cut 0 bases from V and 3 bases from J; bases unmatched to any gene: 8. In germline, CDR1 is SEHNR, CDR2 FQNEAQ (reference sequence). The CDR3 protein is CASSLAGAGGNYEQYF. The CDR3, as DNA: TGTGCCAGCAGCTTAGCGGGGGCAGGGGGAAACTACGAGCAGTACTTC.

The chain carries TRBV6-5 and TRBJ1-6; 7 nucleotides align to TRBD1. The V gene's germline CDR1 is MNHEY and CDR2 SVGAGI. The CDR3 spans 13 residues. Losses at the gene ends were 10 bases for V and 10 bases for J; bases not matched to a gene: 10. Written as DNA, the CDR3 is TGTGCCACCTTACAGGGGTCCGGCTCACCCCTCCACTTT. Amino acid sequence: CATLQGSGSPLHF.

The CDR3 DNA follows: TGTGCCACCAGCCAGGGGGCAACCTACAATGAGCAGTTCTTC. Its protein product is CATSQGATYNEQFF. This chain joins TRBV24-1 and TRBJ2-1; 8 positions agree with TRBD1. CDR1 and CDR2 from the germline V gene are KGHDR and SFDVKD. J was trimmed by 2 bases and V by 7 bases; bases with no gene match: 3. The CDR3 spans 14 residues.

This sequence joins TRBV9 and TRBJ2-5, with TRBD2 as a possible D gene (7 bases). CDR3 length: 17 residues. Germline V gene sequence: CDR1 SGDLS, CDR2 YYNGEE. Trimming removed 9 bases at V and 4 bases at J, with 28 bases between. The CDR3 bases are TGTGCCACCCCCGTGGGGGGGGCGCGGATGAACCGAGAGACCCAGTACTTC. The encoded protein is CATPVGGARMNRETQYF.

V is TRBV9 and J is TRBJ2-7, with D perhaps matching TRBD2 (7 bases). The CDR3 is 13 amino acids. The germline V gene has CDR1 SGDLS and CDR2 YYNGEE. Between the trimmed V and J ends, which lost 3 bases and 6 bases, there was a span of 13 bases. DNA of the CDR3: TGTGCCAGCAGCGGGGGGGGCCATTCCGAGCAGTACTTC. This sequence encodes CASSGGGHSEQYF.

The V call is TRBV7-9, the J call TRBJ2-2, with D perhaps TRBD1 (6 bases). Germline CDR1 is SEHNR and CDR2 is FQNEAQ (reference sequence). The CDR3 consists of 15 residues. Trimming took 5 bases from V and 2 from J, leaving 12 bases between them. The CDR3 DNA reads TGTGCCAGCAGCGATGGGGACAAAAACACCGGGGAGCTGTTTTTT. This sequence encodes CASSDGDKNTGELFF.

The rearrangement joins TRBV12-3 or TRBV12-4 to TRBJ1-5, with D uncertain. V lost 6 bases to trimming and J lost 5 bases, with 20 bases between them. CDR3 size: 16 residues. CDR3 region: CASRRRQPRSDQPQHF. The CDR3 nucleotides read TGTGCCAGCAGACGTCGACAACCCAGAAGCGATCAGCCCCAGCATTTT.

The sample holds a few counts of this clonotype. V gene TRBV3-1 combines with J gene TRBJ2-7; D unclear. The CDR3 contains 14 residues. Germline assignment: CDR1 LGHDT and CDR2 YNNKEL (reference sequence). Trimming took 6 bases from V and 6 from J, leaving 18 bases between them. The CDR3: CASSYKGTPLEQYF. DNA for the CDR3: TGTGCCAGCAGTTATAAGGGAACTCCCCTCGAGCAGTACTTC.

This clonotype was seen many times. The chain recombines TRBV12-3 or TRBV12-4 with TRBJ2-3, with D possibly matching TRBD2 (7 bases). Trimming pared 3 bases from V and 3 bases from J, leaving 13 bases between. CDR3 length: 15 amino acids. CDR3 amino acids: CASSFSQGGTDTQYF. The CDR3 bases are TGTGCCAGCAGTTTTTCACAGGGAGGGACAGATACGCAGTATTTT.

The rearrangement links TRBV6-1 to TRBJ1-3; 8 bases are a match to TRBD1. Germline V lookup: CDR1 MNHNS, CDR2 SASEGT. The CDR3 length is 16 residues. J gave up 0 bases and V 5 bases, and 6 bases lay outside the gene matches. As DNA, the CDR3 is TGTGCCAGCAGTCCGACAGGGGACCTCTCTGGAAACACCATATATTTT. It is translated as CASSPTGDLSGNTIYF.

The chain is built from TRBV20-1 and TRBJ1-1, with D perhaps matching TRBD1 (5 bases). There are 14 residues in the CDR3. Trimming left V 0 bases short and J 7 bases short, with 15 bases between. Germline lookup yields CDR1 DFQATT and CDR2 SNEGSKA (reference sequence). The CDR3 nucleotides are TGCAGTGCTAGAGATCCGGGGCAGGCTAATGAAGCTTTCTTT. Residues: CSARDPGQANEAFF.

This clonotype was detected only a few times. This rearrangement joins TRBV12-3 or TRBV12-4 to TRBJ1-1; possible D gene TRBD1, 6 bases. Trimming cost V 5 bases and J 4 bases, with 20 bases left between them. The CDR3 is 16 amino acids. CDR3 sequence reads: CASSETPQGRGTEAFF. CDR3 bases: TGTGCCAGCAGTGAAACCCCACAGGGAAGAGGCACTGAAGCTTTCTTT.

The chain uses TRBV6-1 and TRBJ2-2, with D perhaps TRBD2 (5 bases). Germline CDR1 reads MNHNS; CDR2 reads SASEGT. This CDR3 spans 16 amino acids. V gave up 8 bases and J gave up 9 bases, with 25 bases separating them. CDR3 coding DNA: TGTGCCAGCGGCCTAGGACCCGGGAACCCAGGCCGGGAGCTGTTTTTT. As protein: CASGLGPGNPGRELFF.

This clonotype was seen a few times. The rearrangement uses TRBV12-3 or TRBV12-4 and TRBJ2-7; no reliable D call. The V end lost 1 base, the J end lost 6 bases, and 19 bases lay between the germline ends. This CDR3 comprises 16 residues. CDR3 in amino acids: CASSLESVVGESEQYF. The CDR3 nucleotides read TGTGCCAGCAGTTTAGAATCGGTAGTTGGGGAAAGCGAGCAGTACTTC.

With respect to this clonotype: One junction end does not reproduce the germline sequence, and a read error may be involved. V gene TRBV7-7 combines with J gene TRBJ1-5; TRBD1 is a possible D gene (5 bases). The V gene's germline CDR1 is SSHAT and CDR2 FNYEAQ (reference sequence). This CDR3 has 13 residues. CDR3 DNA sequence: TGTGCTAGCAGCTTAGGGGTCGCGGGGCCCCAGCATTTT. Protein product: CASSLGVAGPQHF.

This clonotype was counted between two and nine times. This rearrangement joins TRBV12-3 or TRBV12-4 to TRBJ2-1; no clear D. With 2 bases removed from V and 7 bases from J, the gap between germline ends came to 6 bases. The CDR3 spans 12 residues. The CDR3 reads CASSLNSNEQFF. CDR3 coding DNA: TGTGCCAGCAGTTTAAATAGTAATGAGCAGTTCTTC.

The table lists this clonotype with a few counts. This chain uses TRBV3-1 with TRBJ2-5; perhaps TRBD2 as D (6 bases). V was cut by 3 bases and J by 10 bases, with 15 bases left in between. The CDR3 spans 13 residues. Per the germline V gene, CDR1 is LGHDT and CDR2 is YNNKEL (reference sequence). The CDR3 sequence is CASSQTSKGSQYF. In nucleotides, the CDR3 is TGTGCCAGCAGCCAGACTAGTAAGGGGAGCCAGTACTTC.

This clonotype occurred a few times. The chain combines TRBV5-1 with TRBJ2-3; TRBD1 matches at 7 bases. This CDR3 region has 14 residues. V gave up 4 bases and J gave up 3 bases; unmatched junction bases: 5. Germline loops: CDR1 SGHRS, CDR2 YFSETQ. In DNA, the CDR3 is TGCGCCAGCAGCCTAGGACAGGAAACAGATACGCAGTATTTT. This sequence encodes CASSLGQETDTQYF.

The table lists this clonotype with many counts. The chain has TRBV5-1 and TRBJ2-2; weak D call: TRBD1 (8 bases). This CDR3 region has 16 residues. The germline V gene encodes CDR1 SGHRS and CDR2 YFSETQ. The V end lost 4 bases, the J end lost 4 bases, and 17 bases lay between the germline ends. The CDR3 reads CASSIGQGGSTGELFF. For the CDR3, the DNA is TGCGCCAGCAGCATCGGACAGGGCGGGAGCACCGGGGAGCTGTTTTTT. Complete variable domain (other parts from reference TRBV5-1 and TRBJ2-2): KAGVTQTPRYLIKTRGQQVTLSCSPISGHRSVSWYQQTPGQGLQFLFEYFSETQRNKGNFPGRFSGRQFSNSRSEMNVSTLELGDSALYLCASSIGQGGSTGELFFGEGSRLTVL.

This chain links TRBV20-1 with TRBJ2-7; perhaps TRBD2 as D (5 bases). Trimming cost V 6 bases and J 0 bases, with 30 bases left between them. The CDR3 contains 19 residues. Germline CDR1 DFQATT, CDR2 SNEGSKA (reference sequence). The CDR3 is CSAVPSLSEDGANSYEQYF. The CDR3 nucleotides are TGCAGTGCCGTTCCTAGCCTATCAGAGGACGGAGCGAACTCCTACGAGCAGTACTTC.

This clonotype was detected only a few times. This CDR3 is CASSSNGQGWAFF. DNA for the CDR3: TGTGCCAGCAGCTCCAACGGACAGGGGTGGGCTTTCTTT. This chain links TRBV11-2 with TRBJ1-1, with 9 bases aligning to TRBD1. The CDR3 has 13 residues. Germline V gene data show CDR1 as SGHAT and CDR2 as FQNNGV. V lost 4 bases, J lost 11 bases, and 8 bases stayed unmatched.

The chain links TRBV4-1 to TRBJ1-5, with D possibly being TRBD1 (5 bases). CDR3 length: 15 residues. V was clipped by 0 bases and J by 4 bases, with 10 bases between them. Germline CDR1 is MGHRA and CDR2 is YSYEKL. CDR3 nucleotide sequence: TGCGCCAGCAGCCAAGATGCTTGGGGGAATCAGCCCCAGCATTTT. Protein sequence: CASSQDAWGNQPQHF.

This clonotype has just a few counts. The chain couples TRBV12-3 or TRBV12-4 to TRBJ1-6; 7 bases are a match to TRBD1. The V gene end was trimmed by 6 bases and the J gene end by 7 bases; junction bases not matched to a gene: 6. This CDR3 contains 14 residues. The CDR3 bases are TGTGCCAGCAGAATACAGGGGAGGAATTCACCCCTCCACTTT. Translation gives CASRIQGRNSPLHF.